One and the same sample provided the 10 T cell receptor beta chains below, sequenced in a study of shared clonotypes between healthy human individuals. Clones were read by immunoSEQ multiplex PCR, and TCRdb kept only the in-frame ones, dropping some. The table lists about 2.3 million clones, 85% to 95% of them singletons. Sequenced input: naive CD4+ T cells from PBMCs. Subset specified: CD45RA+ positively selected. These receptors all stem from a man in his late teens or twenties in good health. Some clones in this sample may be carry-over from other donors' samples.

The rearrangement joins TRBV7-2 to TRBJ2-1; 10 nucleotides align to TRBD2. The ends lost 7 bases at V and 7 bases at J; junction bases unmatched: 10. The CDR3 consists of 15 residues. CDR1 and CDR2 (germline): SGHTA, FQGNSA. Here the CDR3 reads CASTGAGGFRNEQFF. The CDR3 coding sequence is TGTGCCAGCACGGGAGCGGGAGGGTTTCGGAATGAGCAGTTCTTC.

The V call is TRBV19, the J call TRBJ2-6; no clear D. The germline CDR1 and CDR2 sequences are LNHDA and SQIVND (reference sequence). This CDR3 has 15 residues. The V end lost 7 bases, the J end lost 0 bases, and 10 bases lay between the germline ends. The CDR3 DNA reads as TGTGCCAGTATTGCAGCCCACTCTGGGGCCAACGTCCTGACTTTC. Encoded protein: CASIAAHSGANVLTF. Full variable domain (remainder filled in from reference TRBV19 and TRBJ2-6): DGGITQSPKYLFRKEGQNVTLSCEQNLNHDAMYWYRQDPGQGLRLIYYSQIVNDFQKGDIAEGYSVSREKKESFPLTVTSAQKNPTAFYLCASIAAHSGANVLTFGAGSRLTVL.

This chain links TRBV7-9 with TRBJ1-5, with D tentatively TRBD1 (6 bases). The ends were cut back, 5 bases at V and 0 bases at J, with 11 bases in the middle. This CDR3 contains 15 residues. The germline CDR1 and CDR2 sequences are SEHNR and FQNEAQ (reference sequence). As DNA, the CDR3 is TGTGCCAGCAGCACCAACAGGGATAGCAATCAGCCCCAGCATTTT. This encodes CASSTNRDSNQPQHF.

This chain joins TRBV28 and TRBJ1-1; the D gene is possibly TRBD1 (5 bases). CDR1 MDHEN and CDR2 SYDVKM come from the germline V gene. The CDR3 is made up of 13 amino acids. The germline V and J ends were trimmed by 11 bases and 4 bases, with 17 bases remaining between them. CDR3 protein: CAGTTGPGTEAFF. CDR3 in DNA: TGTGCCGGGACCACAGGTCCTGGCACTGAAGCTTTCTTT.

The CDR3 sequence is CASGSLGRGTYEQYF. CDR3 sequence (DNA): TGCGCCAGCGGATCTCTGGGCAGGGGGACCTACGAGCAGTACTTC. The chain combines TRBV4-1 with TRBJ2-7; TRBD1 matches at 7 bases. The CDR3 sequence is 15 residues long. Germline V gene sequence: CDR1 MGHRA, CDR2 YSYEKL. The V and J ends lost 8 bases and 2 bases, in that order; junction bases with no gene match: 12.

This chain connects TRBV5-1 to TRBJ2-7; 7 nucleotides agree with TRBD1. CDR1 and CDR2 from the germline V gene are SGHRS and YFSETQ. V gave up 4 bases and J gave up 9 bases; unmatched junction bases: 13. The CDR3 is 14 amino acids. The CDR3 here is CASSALQGSRGQYF. The CDR3 coding sequence is TGCGCCAGCAGCGCCCTACAGGGGTCTCGGGGGCAGTACTTC.

The chain couples TRBV4-1 to TRBJ1-1; tentatively, D is TRBD1 (5 bases). V was clipped by 6 bases and J by 0 bases, with 14 bases between them. CDR3 length: 15 amino acids. Germline CDR1 MGHRA, CDR2 YSYEKL. CDR3 amino acids: CASRGPGDLNTEAFF. CDR3 nucleotide sequence: TGCGCCAGCAGGGGACCTGGGGACTTGAACACTGAAGCTTTCTTT.

The chain links TRBV9 to TRBJ2-7; 8 bases are a match to TRBD2. Looked up from germline, CDR1 is SGDLS and CDR2 is YYNGEE. CDR3 size: 15 residues. J lost 5 bases, V lost 1 base, and 8 bases had no gene match. The CDR3 region has the DNA TGTGCCAGCAGCGTATCCCTAACGGGAGGGAACGAGCAGTACTTC. This sequence encodes CASSVSLTGGNEQYF.

This chain joins TRBV5-1 and TRBJ2-2; D unclear. V dropped 1 base and J dropped 1 base, with 8 bases sitting between them. The length of the CDR3 is 15 residues. Germline CDR1 reads SGHRS; CDR2 reads YFSETQ. The CDR3 protein is CASSLPTLNTGELFF. The CDR3 coding sequence is TGCGCCAGCAGCTTGCCTACATTGAACACCGGGGAGCTGTTTTTT. Filled out from reference TRBV5-1 and TRBJ2-2, the complete variable domain reads KAGVTQTPRYLIKTRGQQVTLSCSPISGHRSVSWYQQTPGQGLQFLFEYFSETQRNKGNFPGRFSGRQFSNSRSEMNVSTLELGDSALYLCASSLPTLNTGELFFGEGSRLTVL.

J is TRBJ2-3 and V is TRBV6-1; D is uncertain. The V gene's germline CDR1 is MNHNS and CDR2 SASEGT. Between the trimmed V and J ends, which lost 4 bases and 9 bases, there was a span of 11 bases. The CDR3 has 12 residues. This chain's CDR3 is CASSASAATQYF. CDR3 sequence (DNA): TGTGCCAGCAGTGCTTCGGCCGCCACGCAGTATTTT.